The 17 T cell receptor beta chains given below trace back to one sample, sequenced in a study of T cells in Graves' hyperthyroidism and ophthalmopathy. TCR beta CDR3 regions were amplified from RNA transcripts. The TCR CDR3 first-round RT-PCR relied on the HTBI primer set. Each CDR3 protein gets one entry after TCRdb re-called the multiplex PCR reads with MiXCR. The sample has about half a million distinct CDR3 sequences, roughly 24% seen once. What was sequenced was blood. The receptor set was obtained from a woman in her twenties or thirties with Graves' ophthalmopathy.

This clonotype was observed at least ten times. The rearrangement uses TRBV7-2 and TRBJ1-2; D gene ambiguous. The germline V and J ends were trimmed by 5 bases and 4 bases, with 8 bases remaining between them. Per the germline V gene, CDR1 is SGHTA and CDR2 is FQGNSA. The CDR3 totals 12 residues. CDR3 loop: CASSPIPYGYTF. CDR3 in DNA: TGTGCCAGCAGCCCGATTCCCTATGGCTACACCTTC.

This chain connects TRBV12-3 or TRBV12-4 to TRBJ1-5, with D uncertain. V lost 4 bases and J lost 9, with 19 bases in between. CDR3 size: 15 residues. The CDR3 spells CASSYSLHGETPQHF. The CDR3 coding sequence is TGTGCCAGCAGTTACAGTCTGCATGGAGAGACGCCCCAGCATTTT.

This clonotype turned up a few times. The chain is built from TRBV9 and TRBJ2-4, with a possible D match to TRBD1 (5 bases). Deletions cut 4 bases from V and 6 bases from J, with 14 bases between. This CDR3 is 14 amino acids long. CDR1 is SGDLS and CDR2 is YYNGEE in the germline V gene. The CDR3 region has the DNA TGTGCCAGCAGCAAAGGACACTCGGTAAACATTCAGTACTTC. Protein product: CASSKGHSVNIQYF.

This clonotype was counted ten times or more. This chain uses TRBV7-8 with TRBJ2-7; the match to TRBD2 covers 8 bases. Germline trimming cut 2 bases from V and 6 bases from J; bases unmatched to any gene: 9. The germline gives CDR1 SGHVS, CDR2 FQNEAQ. CDR3 size: 15 residues. DNA for the CDR3: TGTGCCAGCAGCTTAAATGGCGGGGGGTTGTCCGAGCAGTACTTC. This translates into CASSLNGGGLSEQYF.

Points on this clonotype: A read error is possible here, since a much larger clone lies one base away. The V gene is TRBV27, the J gene TRBJ2-4; D is uncertain. Germline V gives CDR1 MNHEY, CDR2 SMNVEV (reference sequence). This CDR3 has 14 residues. The CDR3, as DNA: TGTGCCAGCACGTCGGGCCCAGCCATAAACATTCAGTACTTC. Translated, it gives CASTSGPAINIQYF.

This clonotype was observed at least ten times. The CDR3 sequence is CASSGWDSENTEAFF. CDR3 bases: TGTGCCAGCAGCGGATGGGACAGCGAGAACACTGAAGCTTTCTTT. This chain uses TRBV7-2 with TRBJ1-1; 7 positions match TRBD1. Germline CDR1 reads SGHTA; CDR2 reads FQGNSA. V trimming: 5 bases; J trimming: 1 base; junction bases outside the gene matches: 7. This CDR3 has 15 amino acids.

For this clonotype: A much larger clone lies a single base off, so this may be a read error. The CDR3 ends on some other residue instead of the conserved phenylalanine or tryptophan, so this is likely a read error. V is TRBV6-1 and J is TRBJ1-1; D unresolved. Trimming removed 3 bases at V and 10 bases at J, with 9 bases between. The length of the CDR3 is 11 residues. The germline V gene has CDR1 MNHNS and CDR2 SASEGT. CDR3 DNA sequence: TGTGCCAGCAGTGACCCGGGAGTAGCTTTCTCT. Amino acid sequence: CASSDPGVAFS.

This clonotype was counted ten times or more. The chain carries TRBV27 and TRBJ1-1, with D possibly being TRBD1 (6 bases). The ends were cut back, 5 bases at V and 1 base at J, with 14 bases in the middle. Germline CDR1 reads MNHEY; CDR2 reads SMNVEV (reference sequence). This CDR3 has 15 amino acids. CDR3 amino acids: CASSAPRGGNTEAFF. The CDR3 DNA sequence: TGTGCCAGCAGTGCTCCCAGGGGCGGGAACACTGAAGCTTTCTTT.

The V call is TRBV11-2, the J call TRBJ1-3; no reliable D call. The CDR3 is 14 residues long. V was trimmed by 8 bases and J by 0 bases, leaving 11 bases between them. In germline, CDR1 is SGHAT, CDR2 FQNNGV. The CDR3 loop reads CASQDLNSGNTIYF. For the CDR3, the DNA is TGTGCCAGCCAAGACTTGAACTCTGGAAACACCATATATTTT.

This clonotype occurred many times. This chain connects TRBV5-5 to TRBJ2-7; unclear D gene. V was shortened by 4 bases and J by 5 bases, with 13 bases between the two germline ends. The CDR3 is 13 residues long. The germline V gene encodes CDR1 SGHKS and CDR2 YYEKEE (reference sequence). This CDR3 reads CASSRIWVNEQYF. The CDR3 nucleotides read TGTGCCAGCAGCCGCATCTGGGTCAACGAGCAGTACTTC. Filled out from reference TRBV5-5 and TRBJ2-7, the complete variable domain reads DAGVTQSPTHLIKTRGQQVTLRCSPISGHKSVSWYQQVLGQGPQFIFQYYEKEERGRGNFPDRFSARQFPNYSSELNVNALLLGDSALYLCASSRIWVNEQYFGPGTRLTVT.

This clonotype was observed many times. The CDR3: CASRYREGRQETQYF. CDR3 bases: TGTGCCAGCAGATACAGGGAAGGAAGGCAAGAGACCCAGTACTTC. The chain uses TRBV6-5 and TRBJ2-5; possibly TRBD1 for D (6 bases). This CDR3 has 15 residues. The V gene lost 6 bases and the J gene lost 2 bases, with 16 bases spanning the gap. Germline CDR1 MNHEY, CDR2 SVGAGI.

The CDR3 loop is CATQQGDYDLVTNQPQHF. In nucleotides, the CDR3 is TGTGCCACCCAACAGGGGGACTACGACCTTGTTACCAATCAGCCCCAGCATTTT. The rearrangement joins TRBV6-1 to TRBJ1-5, with 8 bases aligning to TRBD1. Germline V gene data show CDR1 as MNHNS and CDR2 as SASEGT. V shed 10 bases and J 3 bases; nucleotides not matched to a gene: 20. CDR3 length equals 18 residues.

This clonotype occurred a few times. The chain employs TRBV6-5 and TRBJ1-1; D is possibly TRBD1 (5 bases). The germline CDR1 and CDR2 sequences are MNHEY and SVGAGI. This CDR3 is built from 16 residues. V was trimmed by 2 bases and J by 5 bases, leaving 18 bases between them. DNA of the CDR3: TGTGCCAGCAGTTACGGAGTCCAACAGGCGGGGACTGAAGCTTTCTTT. It translates to CASSYGVQQAGTEAFF.

The chain is built from TRBV20-1 and TRBJ1-2; TRBD1 agrees at 10 bases. V shed 2 bases, J shed 2 bases, and the junction held 17 bases outside the gene matches. Looked up from germline, CDR1 is DFQATT and CDR2 is SNEGSKA (reference sequence). CDR3 length: 19 amino acids. The CDR3 is CSARSPSGQGVNPNYGYTF. The CDR3, as DNA: TGCAGTGCTAGATCACCCTCCGGACAGGGGGTAAATCCCAACTATGGCTACACCTTC.

In its sample, this clonotype was seen many times. The chain carries TRBV20-1 and TRBJ2-7; D is unresolved. This CDR3 spans 15 amino acids. Deletions cut 4 bases from V and 3 bases from J, with 19 bases between. Germline loops: CDR1 DFQATT, CDR2 SNEGSKA (reference sequence). The CDR3 here is CSATPPGLDLYEQYF. The DNA of the CDR3 is TGCAGTGCTACCCCCCCGGGTTTGGACCTCTACGAGCAGTACTTC.

V is TRBV12-3 or TRBV12-4 and J is TRBJ2-7; 9 bases line up with TRBD2. V shed 6 bases and J 5 bases; nucleotides not matched to a gene: 2. There are 12 residues in the CDR3. The CDR3 sequence: CASRAGGNEQYF. Here the CDR3 DNA reads TGTGCCAGCAGGGCGGGGGGGAACGAGCAGTACTTC.

This clonotype appeared a few times. V gene TRBV3-1 combines with J gene TRBJ2-7, with 8 positions matching TRBD2. The CDR3 is made up of 15 amino acids. The junction had 5 bases not matched to a gene; V was cut back by 4 bases and J by 0 bases. In germline, CDR1 is LGHDT, CDR2 YNNKEL (reference sequence). The CDR3, as DNA: TGTGCCAGCAGCCCCGGGAGGGGGAGCTCCTACGAGCAGTACTTC. Translated, it gives CASSPGRGSSYEQYF.